The sequence of this T cell receptor beta chain was determined in a study of a mutant IDH1 vaccine in newly diagnosed glioma. About the study: Initiation of the vaccine course occurred 4-6 weeks after radiotherapy alone, or alongside temozolomide cycles. Patients arrived already treated with radiotherapy, temozolomide, or both, most having had both.

Clones were read by immunoSEQ multiplex PCR, and TCRdb kept only the in-frame ones, dropping some. The sample consists of over 55,000 clones, 81% of them appearing once. The CDR3 has 13 amino acids. Germline assignment: CDR1 LNHDA and CDR2 SQIVND (reference sequence). V lost 5 bases, J lost 3 bases, and 2 bases stayed unmatched. General study findings and limits: Patients mounted vaccine-induced immune responses in roughly 93% of cases.

Time point denoted: week 23, last vaccination. The vaccine gave 300 ug of a 20-mer mutant IDH1 peptide subcutaneously per dose. Each tumor in the donors was a new WHO grade 3 or 4 astrocytoma, IDH1-mutant and ATRX-lost. A note on this clone: The antigen is not known.

This sequence was found in a woman aged 40 to 50 with glioma. Some clones in this sample may be carry-over from other donors' samples. Here the sequenced sample was PBMCs, taken from a glioma patient whose treatment included an IDH1 peptide vaccine. This chain connects TRBV19 to TRBJ2-3; 7 bases map to TRBD1. CDR3 region: CASSETGTDTQYF. The CDR3 DNA is TGTGCCAGTAGTGAGACAGGGACAGATACGCAGTATTTT.